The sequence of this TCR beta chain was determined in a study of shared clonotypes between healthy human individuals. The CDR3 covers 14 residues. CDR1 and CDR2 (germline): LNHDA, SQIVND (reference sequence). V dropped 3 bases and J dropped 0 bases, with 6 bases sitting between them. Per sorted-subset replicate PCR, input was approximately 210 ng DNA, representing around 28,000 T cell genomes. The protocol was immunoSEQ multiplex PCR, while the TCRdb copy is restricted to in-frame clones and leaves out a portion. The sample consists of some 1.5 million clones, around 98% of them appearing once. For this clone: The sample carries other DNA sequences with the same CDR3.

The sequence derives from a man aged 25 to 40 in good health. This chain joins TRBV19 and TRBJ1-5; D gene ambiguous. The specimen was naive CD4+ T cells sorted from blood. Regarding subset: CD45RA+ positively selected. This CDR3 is CASSILGSNQPQHF. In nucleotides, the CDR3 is TGTGCCAGTAGTATTCTGGGTAGCAATCAGCCCCAGCATTTT.